This TCR beta chain was captured in a study of T cells in Graves' hyperthyroidism and ophthalmopathy. Study-wide findings and caveats: Before onset, by a median of approximately 6.2 months, the model predicted ophthalmopathy. Stable hyperthyroidism and ophthalmopathy were separated using 13 V-J signatures.

Germline lookup yields CDR1 MNHNS and CDR2 SASEGT. The CDR3 has 13 amino acids. Clinicians diagnosed patients from clinical symptoms, serum thyroxine and TRAb, thyroid ultrasound and orbital computed tomography. The TCR beta CDR3 regions underwent amplification using RNA transcripts as the source. Initially, a first-round RT-PCR of the TCR CDR3 employed the HTBI primer set. TCRdb re-called the multiplex PCR reads with MiXCR, one entry per CDR3 protein. The repertoire holds about 640,000 distinct CDR3 sequences, with around 20% as singletons. A remark on this clonotype: The antigen is unknown. One end of the junction varies from germline; a read error may be responsible.

This clonotype was obtained from a man in his thirties or forties with Graves' ophthalmopathy. The material sequenced was blood. This chain connects TRBV6-1 to TRBJ1-2; weak D call: TRBD1 (5 bases). CDR3 sequence reads: CASREAQGGGYTF. DNA of the CDR3: TGTGCCAGCAGGGAAGCGCAGGGAGGAGGCTACACCTTC.